Detailed here is one TCR beta chain. Its antigen is unknown. Time point in this sample: cycle 4 day 1 (C4D1), after about 6 weeks of nivolumab. Relapse was seen in all patients after autologous stem cell transplantation, and brentuximab vedotin exposure was variable. After removal of 4 bases from V and 3 bases from J, the junction contained 8 bases not matched to a gene. CDR1 is SEHNR, CDR2 FQNEAQ, per germline (reference sequence). This CDR3 is 16 amino acids long. This entry belongs to a study of PD-1 blockade in classical Hodgkin lymphoma. TCRdb keeps only in-frame clones here, not all; method: immunoSEQ multiplex PCR. The sample includes about 96,000 clones, roughly 91% of them seen just once. Study-level points and caveats: Diversity in CD4+ TCRs, unlike that measured in CD8+ TCRs, had risen significantly by C4D1. Patients excluded were those beginning nivolumab under 1 year after ASCT. Healthy donors were reported to have higher baseline TCR diversity than newly diagnosed patients. The study found complete responders had baseline diversity similar to newly diagnosed patients.

The sequence was collected from a human donor with classical Hodgkin lymphoma. The chain joins TRBV7-9 to TRBJ2-3; TRBD2 aligns across 9 bases. The specimen was peripheral blood mononuclear cells (PBMCs), collected before the fourth cycle of nivolumab. This CDR3 reads CASSSLSGSGTDTQYF. In DNA form, the CDR3 reads TGTGCCAGCAGCTCCCTTAGCGGGAGTGGGACAGATACGCAGTATTTT.